The 9 T cell receptor beta chains below all came from one sample that was sequenced in a study of blood T cell repertoires in COVID-19. Clones were sequenced by immunoSEQ multiplex PCR, and TCRdb holds only the in-frame ones, with some missing. The sample lists about 320,000 clones; roughly 90% were seen once. Sequencing was done on a sample of PBMCs or T cells enriched from blood (not recorded which). These receptors were taken from a woman in her 30s who had been exposed to COVID-19.

The chain has TRBV11-2 and TRBJ2-7, with TRBD1 matching over 7 bases. There are 14 residues in the CDR3. CDR1 SGHAT and CDR2 FQNNGV come from the germline V gene. V was clipped by 5 bases and J by 2 bases; unmatched bases: 6. The CDR3 nucleotides read TGTGCCAGCAGCCATGGGACAGAGGCCTACGAGCAGTACTTC. Translation gives CASSHGTEAYEQYF.

This chain connects TRBV6-2 or TRBV6-3 to TRBJ1-2; TRBD1 is a possible D gene (6 bases). The length of the CDR3 is 15 residues. Germline CDR1 reads MNHEY; CDR2 reads SVGEGT. The V and J ends lost 4 bases and 7 bases respectively, with 19 bases between them. The CDR3, as DNA: TGTGCCAGCAGTTTCCGAACGAGCGGGGGCGGTGGCTACACCTTC. Translating gives CASSFRTSGGGGYTF.

The genes are TRBV19 and TRBJ1-3; possible D gene TRBD1, 6 bases. Germline V CDR1 and CDR2: LNHDA, SQIVND (reference sequence). Trimming cost V 5 bases and J 0 bases, with 14 bases left between them. The CDR3 is 16 residues long. The CDR3 DNA is TGTGCCAGTAGTTCTGCCGGACAGACCTCTGGAAACACCATATATTTT. This codes for CASSSAGQTSGNTIYF.

The CDR3, as DNA: TGCGCCAGCAATGACAGGGGACACACCGGGGAGCTGTTTTTT. Translated, it gives CASNDRGHTGELFF. The gene calls are TRBV5-1 and TRBJ2-2, with TRBD1 identical over 8 bases. Germline trimming cut 6 bases from V and 3 bases from J; bases unmatched to any gene: 4. The CDR3 sequence is 14 residues long. Germline V gene lookup returns CDR1 SGHRS and CDR2 YFSETQ.

V and J are TRBV28 and TRBJ2-2, with D possibly matching TRBD2 (7 bases). Germline CDR1 and CDR2: MDHEN and SYDVKM. V lost 8 bases, J lost 6 bases, and 19 bases lay in between. This CDR3 region has 15 residues. The CDR3 DNA follows: TGTGCCAGCCGCCGGGCGGACGGGGGGCCCGGGGAGCTGTTTTTT. This codes for CASRRADGGPGELFF.

This clone has only one observation. The V gene is TRBV19, the J gene TRBJ1-2, with TRBD1 matching 7 bases. The CDR3 length is 15 residues. J was trimmed by 2 bases and V by 3 bases; bases with no gene match: 6. Germline loops: CDR1 LNHDA, CDR2 SQIVND (reference sequence). This CDR3 reads CASSIGQAANYGYTF. DNA for the CDR3: TGTGCCAGTAGTATTGGACAGGCCGCGAACTATGGCTACACCTTC.

The chain links TRBV6-5 to TRBJ2-7; D not resolved. CDR1 is MNHEY, CDR2 SVGAGI, per germline. Between the trimmed V and J ends, which lost 0 bases and 3 bases, there was a span of 9 bases. This CDR3 has 14 residues. DNA for the CDR3: TGTGCCAGCAGTTACTCGAGGCAGAGCTACGAGCAGTACTTC. This encodes CASSYSRQSYEQYF.

V is TRBV13 and J is TRBJ1-2; TRBD1 might be the D (5 bases). CDR1 is PRHDT, CDR2 FYEKMQ, per germline (reference sequence). The CDR3 totals 15 residues. The germline V and J ends were trimmed by 3 bases and 2 bases, with 13 bases remaining between them. The DNA for the CDR3 is TGTGCCAGCAGCTTGGGCCCCCGGACAAACTATGGCTACACCTTC. It encodes CASSLGPRTNYGYTF.

This clone has just one count. The chain combines TRBV3-1 (or the pseudogene TRBV3-2) with TRBJ2-7; TRBD2 agrees at 14 bases. CDR3 length: 17 residues. CDR1 LGHDT and CDR2 YNNKEL come from the germline V gene (reference sequence). V gave up 4 bases and J gave up 2 bases; unmatched junction bases: 7. In nucleotides, the CDR3 is TGTGCCAGCAGCCCCCCCGAGACTAGCGGGGGGGCCTACGAGCAGTACTTC. The encoded protein is CASSPPETSGGAYEQYF.